Given below is one T cell receptor (beta chain) in context. What it recognizes is unknown. The sample is drawn from a study of cytomegalovirus exposure and HLA in healthy donors. The PCR contained 60 Vbeta and 13 Jbeta primers. Generated by immunoSEQ multiplex PCR, the TCRdb table keeps only in-frame clones and is missing some. The sample holds 75,000 to 100,000 clones, roughly 80% seen once. Study-wide points: Reported results showed that the classifier diagnosed cytomegalovirus status with high specificity and sensitivity.

CDR3 length equals 13 residues. Germline V CDR1 and CDR2: MDHEN, SYDVKM. The V end was cut by 6 bases, the J end by 2 bases, with 10 bases between. This chain connects TRBV28 to TRBJ1-1; D is unclear. This receptor was taken from a man aged 40-49 years in good health and CMV-seronegative. The sequenced material came from PBMCs. The CDR3 DNA reads TGTGCCAGCAGCACTCTATTTAACACTGAAGCTTTCTTT. Amino acid sequence: CASSTLFNTEAFF.